Below are 30 T cell receptor beta chains sequenced from a single sample in a study of CD8+CD57+ T cells in acquired aplastic anemia. Patients chosen for sequencing had CD8+CD57+ cells that had expanded, as shown by flow cytometry. Genomic DNA constituted the template upon which TCR beta VDJ and CDR3 profiling was performed. TCRdb re-called the reads through MiXCR, storing one row per CDR3 protein. The top ten hold over 7.5% of the sample, which has about 250,000 distinct CDR3 sequences, more than 40% seen once. What was sequenced was sorted CD4+, CD8+, or CD8+CD57+ T cells (not recorded which) from PBMCs. These receptors were collected from a human donor with aplastic anemia.

The rearrangement links TRBV6-1 to TRBJ2-1; TRBD2 aligns across 11 bases. CDR3 size: 13 residues. Germline lookup yields CDR1 MNHNS and CDR2 SASEGT. V dropped 1 base and J dropped 15; count of bases not matched to a gene: 5. The DNA for the CDR3 is TGTGCCAGCAGTGAAGGGACTAGCGGGTGGGGGTTCTTC. This encodes CASSEGTSGWGFF.

This clonotype appeared many times. The V gene is TRBV7-2, the J gene TRBJ1-1, with D possibly TRBD1 on 5 matching bases. The V end was cut by 5 bases, the J end by 1 base, with 11 bases between. This CDR3 spans 14 amino acids. CDR1 is SGHTA, CDR2 FQGNSA, per germline. The CDR3 loop reads CASSGYDRNTEAFF. For the CDR3, the DNA is TGTGCCAGCAGCGGATATGACAGGAACACTGAAGCTTTCTTT.

The J gene is TRBJ1-2, the V gene TRBV27; tentatively, D is TRBD1 (5 bases). Germline V gives CDR1 MNHEY, CDR2 SMNVEV (reference sequence). The CDR3 loop spans 15 amino acids. V was shortened by 3 bases and J by 3 bases, with 14 bases between the two germline ends. The CDR3 loop reads CASSLGRGSHYGYTF. DNA of the CDR3: TGTGCCAGCAGTTTGGGGCGGGGCTCCCACTATGGCTACACCTTC.

The sample holds many counts of this clonotype. The chain uses TRBV15 and TRBJ2-7; D gene unclear. From germline, CDR1 is LNHNV and CDR2 YYDKDF (reference sequence). V was trimmed by 0 bases and J by 4 bases, leaving 7 bases between them. This CDR3 is built from 13 residues. The chain's CDR3 is CATSRDEPYEQYF. The CDR3 DNA sequence: TGTGCCACCAGCAGAGATGAACCATACGAGCAGTACTTC. The variable domain in full, completed from reference TRBV15 and TRBJ2-7, reads DAMVIQNPRYQVTQFGKPVTLSCSQTLNHNVMYWYQQKSSQAPKLLFHYYDKDFNNEADTPDNFQSRRPNTSFCFLDIRSPGLGDTAMYLCATSRDEPYEQYFGPGTRLTVT.

V usage is TRBV19 and J usage is TRBJ1-5, with D uncertain. The CDR3 totals 13 residues. From germline, CDR1 is LNHDA and CDR2 SQIVND (reference sequence). Deletions cut 0 bases from V and 8 bases from J, with 8 bases between. The CDR3 DNA sequence: TGTGCCAGTAGTATAGATCGGGCGAAGCCCCAGCATTTT. It encodes CASSIDRAKPQHF.

The genes are TRBV4-2 and TRBJ1-4, with 7 bases that match TRBD1. The germline gives CDR1 LGHNA, CDR2 YNFKEQ. The CDR3 is made up of 18 amino acids. V gave up 1 base and J gave up 2 bases; unmatched junction bases: 10. This CDR3 is CASSQVGGPGGTNEKLFF. DNA of the CDR3: TGTGCCAGCAGCCAAGTTGGTGGCCCAGGGGGTACTAATGAAAAACTGTTTTTT.

The chain joins TRBV20-1 to TRBJ2-7; 7 bases agree with TRBD1. V lost 0 bases and J lost 6; bases outside the gene matches: 8. From germline, CDR1 is DFQATT and CDR2 SNEGSKA (reference sequence). This CDR3 region has 14 residues. CDR3 DNA: TGCAGTGCTAGAGAAAACGGACAGGCCCTCGAGCAGTACTTC. It encodes CSARENGQALEQYF.

This clonotype came up many times. J is TRBJ1-2 and V is TRBV6-4, with 7 bases fitting TRBD1. The CDR3 covers 16 residues. Germline CDR1 reads MRHNA; CDR2 reads SNTAGT. Trimming at V came to 6 bases and at J to 8 bases, leaving 18 bases not matched to a gene. CDR3 nucleotides: TGTGCCAGCAGCCCGGAGGGGGCAGGGGAGAAAGGCGGCTACACCTTC. Protein: CASSPEGAGEKGGYTF.

Comments on this clonotype: One base away lies a much larger clone, so this may be a sequencing read error. This chain links TRBV5-4 with TRBJ2-7; 7 nucleotides align to TRBD1. The CDR3 has 14 residues. V shed 7 bases and J 1 base; nucleotides not matched to a gene: 8. Per germline, CDR1 SGHNT and CDR2 YYREEE (reference sequence). CDR3 in DNA: TGTGCCAGCGGCTGGGGGACAGTTTCCTACGAGCAGTACTTC. As protein: CASGWGTVSYEQYF.

As for this clonotype: A much larger clonotype is one base distant, so this may be a read error. The CDR3 sequence is CASGLDRNNQPQHF. The CDR3, as DNA: TGTGCCAGCGGCCTAGACAGAAACAATCAGCCCCAGCATTTT. J is TRBJ1-5 and V is TRBV3-2. TRBV3-2 is described as a pseudogene. CDR3 length: 14 amino acids.

This clonotype was observed many times. The V call is TRBV9, the J call TRBJ1-1, with 9 bases that match TRBD1. Germline assignment: CDR1 SGDLS and CDR2 YYNGEE. The J segment lost 0 bases and the V segment lost 7 bases, leaving 10 bases of the junction unmatched. The CDR3 sequence is 16 residues long. The CDR3 protein is CASGLDRGIMNTEAFF. Here the CDR3 DNA reads TGTGCCAGCGGACTGGACAGGGGTATCATGAACACTGAAGCTTTCTTT.

As concerns this clonotype: An end of the junction differs from the germline gene, which may be a read error. The chain uses TRBV6-4 and TRBJ2-5; no firm D call. The CDR3 is made up of 11 amino acids. Germline CDR1 MRHNA, CDR2 SNTAGT. The CDR3: CASSEQGTQYF. The CDR3 bases are TGTGCCAGCAGTGAGCAAGGGACCCAGTACTTC.

This clonotype was picked up many times. The chain uses TRBV4-3 and TRBJ1-1; D unresolved. The CDR3 loop spans 14 amino acids. Trimming left V 3 bases short and J 1 base short, with 9 bases between. From germline, CDR1 is LGHNA and CDR2 YSLEER. The DNA of the CDR3 is TGCGCCAGCAGCCACGAAACGTCGAACACTGAAGCTTTCTTT. This translates into CASSHETSNTEAFF.

V gene TRBV7-2 combines with J gene TRBJ2-1, with 10 positions matching TRBD2. The CDR3 is 15 amino acids. Germline V gene sequence: CDR1 SGHTA, CDR2 FQGNSA. V lost 7 bases to trimming and J lost 8 bases; unmatched junction nucleotides: 11. CDR3 loop: CASNVAGGPSYEQFF. The CDR3, as DNA: TGTGCCAGCAACGTAGCGGGGGGCCCTTCCTATGAGCAGTTCTTC.

Concerning this clonotype: This may stem from a read error, because a much larger clone lies one nucleotide away. The rearrangement joins TRBV9 to TRBJ2-1; TRBD2 matches 10 bases. Germline V gene sequence: CDR1 SGDLS, CDR2 YYNGEE. The CDR3 spans 18 residues. The CDR3 bases are TGTGCCAGCAGCGTAGGCCCTTTCAGCGGGGGGGACAACAATGAGCGGTTCTTC. This gives the protein CASSVGPFSGGDNNERFF.

V and J are TRBV12-5 and TRBJ1-4, with D perhaps TRBD1 (5 bases). Germline lookup yields CDR1 LGHNT and CDR2 FRNRAP. The V end lost 3 bases, the J end lost 4 bases, and 15 bases lay between the germline ends. CDR3 length: 16 amino acids. Written as DNA, the CDR3 is TGTGCTAGTGGTTTCCTGGGGGGGAACCATAATGAAAAACTGTTTTTT. This sequence encodes CASGFLGGNHNEKLFF.

V is TRBV7-3 and J is TRBJ1-1; possibly TRBD1 for D (5 bases). In germline, CDR1 is SGHTA, CDR2 FQGTGA. V lost 2 bases, J lost 4 bases, and 14 bases lay in between. The CDR3 consists of 15 residues. The CDR3 spells CASSLGLGGSTEAFF. The CDR3 DNA reads as TGTGCCAGCAGCTTAGGCCTCGGGGGGAGCACTGAAGCTTTCTTT. The full variable domain, completed using reference TRBV7-3 and TRBJ1-1, is GAGVSQTPSNKVTEKGKYVELRCDPISGHTALYWYRQSLGQGPEFLIYFQGTGAADDSGLPNDRFFAVRPEGSVSTLKIQRTERGDSAVYLCASSLGLGGSTEAFFGQGTRLTVV.

In its sample, this clonotype was seen many times. The chain recombines TRBV20-1 with TRBJ1-5; 10 bases line up with TRBD1. This CDR3 comprises 14 residues. Germline V gene data show CDR1 as DFQATT and CDR2 as SNEGSKA (reference sequence). V shed 5 bases, J shed 6 bases, and the junction held 7 bases outside the gene matches. The CDR3 DNA follows: TGCAGTGCTGGGACAGGGGTCGGGAGTCAGCCCCAGCATTTT. Translation gives CSAGTGVGSQPQHF.

The chain uses TRBV19 and TRBJ1-2; 8 nucleotides match TRBD1. The CDR3 has 16 residues. Germline V gene sequence: CDR1 LNHDA, CDR2 SQIVND (reference sequence). V shed 3 bases, J shed 3 bases, and the junction held 9 bases outside the gene matches. The CDR3 spells CASSIGTGTGDYGYTF. The CDR3 region has the DNA TGTGCCAGTAGTATTGGTACCGGGACAGGTGACTATGGCTACACCTTC. Supplemented by reference TRBV19 and TRBJ1-2, the full variable domain reads DGGITQSPKYLFRKEGQNVTLSCEQNLNHDAMYWYRQDPGQGLRLIYYSQIVNDFQKGDIAEGYSVSREKKESFPLTVTSAQKNPTAFYLCASSIGTGTGDYGYTFGSGTRLTVV.

The J gene is TRBJ1-2, the V gene TRBV7-7; the D gene is possibly TRBD1 (6 bases). This CDR3 region has 16 residues. The V end was cut by 0 bases, the J end by 6 bases, with 17 bases between. Germline V gene lookup returns CDR1 SSHAT and CDR2 FNYEAQ (reference sequence). The chain's CDR3 is CASSLAQGRGTDGYTF. CDR3 coding DNA: TGTGCCAGCAGCTTAGCGCAGGGGCGGGGAACCGATGGCTACACCTTC.

The sample holds many counts of this clonotype. The chain employs TRBV7-6 and TRBJ1-5, with D hard to call. CDR3 length: 13 residues. Trimming stripped 5 bases from V and 6 bases from J, with 11 bases between. CDR1 is SGHVS and CDR2 is FNYEAQ in the germline V gene. In nucleotides, the CDR3 is TGTGCCAGCAGCACCCGGACCGGTCAGCCCCAGCATTTT. This codes for CASSTRTGQPQHF.

In the case of this clonotype: At one end, the junction sequence differs from germline, possibly due to a read error. The chain carries TRBV5-5 and TRBJ2-5; 11 nucleotides agree with TRBD2. This CDR3 has 16 amino acids. The germline CDR1 and CDR2 sequences are SGHKS and YYEKEE (reference sequence). The CDR3 here is CASSTGTSGGQETQYF. CDR3 nucleotides: TGCGCCAGCAGCACAGGGACTAGCGGAGGCCAAGAGACCCAGTACTTC. Full variable domain (outside the CDR3, taken from reference TRBV5-5 and TRBJ2-5): DAGVTQSPTHLIKTRGQQVTLRCSPISGHKSVSWYQQVLGQGPQFIFQYYEKEERGRGNFPDRFSARQFPNYSSELNVNALLLGDSALYLCASSTGTSGGQETQYFGPGTRLLVL.

The chain links TRBV10-3 to TRBJ1-2, with D hard to call. This CDR3 contains 15 residues. V lost 10 bases to trimming and J lost 0 bases, with 18 bases between them. Looked up from germline, CDR1 is ENHRY and CDR2 is SYGVKD. The CDR3 spells CATLYVRGPNYGYTF. CDR3 bases: TGTGCCACCCTTTACGTCCGAGGGCCTAACTATGGCTACACCTTC.

A note on this clonotype: A much larger clone differs from this one at a single base, so this may be a read error. The V call is TRBV5-1, the J call TRBJ2-1, with D perhaps assigned TRBD1 or TRBD2 (5 bases each). This CDR3 region has 16 residues. Germline V CDR1 and CDR2: SGHRS, YFSETQ. CDR3 loop: CASSLGRESSYNEQSF. In DNA, the CDR3 is TGCGCCAGCAGCTTGGGCAGGGAGAGCTCCTACAATGAGCAGTCCTTC. Full variable domain (rest looked up from reference TRBV5-1 and TRBJ2-1): KAGVTQTPRYLIKTRGQQVTLSCSPISGHRSVSWYQQTPGQGLQFLFEYFSETQRNKGNFPGRFSGRQFSNSRSEMNVSTLELGDSALYLCASSLGRESSYNEQSFGPGTRLTVL.

There are a few counts of this clonotype. The germline gene is not matched at one end of the junction; a read error may be the cause. V usage is TRBV12-3 or TRBV12-4 and J usage is TRBJ2-7; 8 bases are a match to TRBD1. The CDR3 contains 15 residues. The CDR3 reads CAGSMGQATTYEQYF. The CDR3 nucleotides are TGTGCCGGCAGCATGGGACAGGCCACTACATACGAGCAGTACTTC.

This clonotype has a count of ten or more. V is TRBV13 and J is TRBJ1-5, with D maybe TRBD1 (5 bases). Germline V gives CDR1 PRHDT, CDR2 FYEKMQ (reference sequence). The CDR3 loop spans 16 amino acids. V was cut by 0 bases and J by 6 bases, with 15 bases left in between. CDR3 residues: CASSLGGGGGGQPQHF. CDR3 nucleotides: TGTGCCAGCAGCTTAGGAGGTGGGGGGGGAGGTCAGCCCCAGCATTTT.

The genes are TRBV9 and TRBJ2-1; maybe TRBD1 (7 bases). The V end lost 0 bases, the J end lost 0 bases, and 10 bases lay between the germline ends. CDR1 is SGDLS, CDR2 YYNGEE, per germline. The CDR3 is 16 amino acids. CDR3 DNA sequence: TGTGCCAGCAGCGTAGGCGGGGACAGCTCCTACAATGAGCAGTTCTTC. Translation: CASSVGGDSSYNEQFF.

The chain carries TRBV24-1 and TRBJ2-3; D is undetermined. CDR1 is KGHDR, CDR2 SFDVKD, per germline. V dropped 3 bases and J dropped 5 bases, with 11 bases sitting between them. The CDR3 is made up of 14 amino acids. The CDR3 DNA follows: TGTGCCACCAGTGATCCCCGAAACGGAGATACGCAGTATTTT. Translated, it gives CATSDPRNGDTQYF.

This sequence joins TRBV11-2 and TRBJ1-6, with D possibly being TRBD1 (5 bases). This CDR3 region has 14 residues. Trimming pared 2 bases from V and 8 bases from J, leaving 10 bases between. The V gene's germline CDR1 is SGHAT and CDR2 FQNNGV. For the CDR3, the DNA is TGTGCCAGCAGCTTACGGGGGACCGATTCACCCCTCCACTTT. Its protein product is CASSLRGTDSPLHF.

This clonotype has at least ten counts. V is TRBV10-3 and J is TRBJ1-2; D is undetermined. Germline V gives CDR1 ENHRY, CDR2 SYGVKD. Trimming stripped 2 bases from V and 8 bases from J, with 18 bases between. The CDR3 consists of 15 residues. The CDR3 DNA sequence: TGTGCCATCAGTGAGGATGGGTCGCGGCGAGGAGGCTACACCTTC. Translated: CAISEDGSRRGGYTF.